This TCR beta chain appears in the sequencing data of a study of shared clonotypes between healthy human individuals. Findings of the study overall: Genetic and exposure-history diversity was limited by the small donor number.

Each replicate PCR on the sorted subsets used 200 ng DNA (around 30,000 T cell genomes). The table came from immunoSEQ multiplex PCR; TCRdb's copy has only in-frame clones and leaves some out. The sample shows roughly 650,000 clones, almost 97% of them seen only once. This CDR3 is 14 amino acids long. Concerning this clone itself: Its antigen is as yet unknown.

This rearrangement joins TRBV21-1 to TRBJ2-7; TRBD2 reflects the table's D call only, with no check against the DNA. TRBV21-1 is marked as a pseudogene. The sequence derives from a woman younger than 45 in good health. What was sequenced was naive CD4+ T cells sorted from blood. Described subset: CD45RA+ positively selected. The CDR3 is CASSILTSAYEQYF. The CDR3 DNA sequence: TGTGCCAGCAGCATCCTTACTAGCGCTTACGAGCAGTACTTC.